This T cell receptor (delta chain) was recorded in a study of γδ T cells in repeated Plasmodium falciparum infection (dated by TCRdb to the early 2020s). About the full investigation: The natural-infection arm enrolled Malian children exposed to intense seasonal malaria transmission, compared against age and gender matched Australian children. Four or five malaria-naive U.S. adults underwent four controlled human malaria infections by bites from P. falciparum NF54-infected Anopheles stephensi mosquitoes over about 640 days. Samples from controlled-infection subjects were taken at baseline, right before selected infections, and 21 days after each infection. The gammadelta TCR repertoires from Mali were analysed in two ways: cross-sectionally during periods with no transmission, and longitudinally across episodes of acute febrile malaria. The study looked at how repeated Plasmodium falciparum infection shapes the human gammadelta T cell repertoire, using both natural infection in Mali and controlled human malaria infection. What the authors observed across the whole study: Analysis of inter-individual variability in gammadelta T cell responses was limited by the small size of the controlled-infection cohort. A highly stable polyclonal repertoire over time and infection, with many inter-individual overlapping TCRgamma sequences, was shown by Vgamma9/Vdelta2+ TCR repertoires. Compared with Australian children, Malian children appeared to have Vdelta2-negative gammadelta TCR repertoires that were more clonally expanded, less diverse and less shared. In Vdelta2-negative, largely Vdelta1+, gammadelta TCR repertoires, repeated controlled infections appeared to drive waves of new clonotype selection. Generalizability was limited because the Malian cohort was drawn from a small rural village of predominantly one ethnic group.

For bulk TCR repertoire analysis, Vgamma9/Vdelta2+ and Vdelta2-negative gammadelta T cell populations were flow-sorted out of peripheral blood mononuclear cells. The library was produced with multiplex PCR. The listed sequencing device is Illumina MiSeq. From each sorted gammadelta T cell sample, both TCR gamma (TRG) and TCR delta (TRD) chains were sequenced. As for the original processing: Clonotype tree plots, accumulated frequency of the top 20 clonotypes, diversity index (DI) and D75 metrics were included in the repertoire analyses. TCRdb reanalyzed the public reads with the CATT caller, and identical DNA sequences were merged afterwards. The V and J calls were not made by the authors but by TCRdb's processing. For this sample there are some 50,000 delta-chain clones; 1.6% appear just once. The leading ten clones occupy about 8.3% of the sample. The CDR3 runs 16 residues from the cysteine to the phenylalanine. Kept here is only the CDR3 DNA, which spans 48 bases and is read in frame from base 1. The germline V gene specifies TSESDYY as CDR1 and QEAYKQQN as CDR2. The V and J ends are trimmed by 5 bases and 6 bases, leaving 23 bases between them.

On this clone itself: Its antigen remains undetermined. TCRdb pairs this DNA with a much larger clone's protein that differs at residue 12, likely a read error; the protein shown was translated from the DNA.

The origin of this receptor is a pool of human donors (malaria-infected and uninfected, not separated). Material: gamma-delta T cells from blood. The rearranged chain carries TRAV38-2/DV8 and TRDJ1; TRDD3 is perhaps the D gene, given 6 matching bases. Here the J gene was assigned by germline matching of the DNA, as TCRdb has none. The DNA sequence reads TGTGCTTATAGTGGACTGTCTAGGCTGGGGATGAATAAACTCATCTTT. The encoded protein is CAYSGLSRLGMNKLIF.